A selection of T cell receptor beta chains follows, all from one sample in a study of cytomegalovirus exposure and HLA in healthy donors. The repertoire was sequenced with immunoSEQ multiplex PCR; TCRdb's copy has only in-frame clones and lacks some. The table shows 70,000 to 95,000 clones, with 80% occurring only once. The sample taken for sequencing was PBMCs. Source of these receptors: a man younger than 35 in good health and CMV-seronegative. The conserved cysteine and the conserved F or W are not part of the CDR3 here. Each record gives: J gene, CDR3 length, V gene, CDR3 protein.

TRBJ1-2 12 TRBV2 ASDPGQGLGGYT
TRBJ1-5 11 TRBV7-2 ASSLGRDQPQH
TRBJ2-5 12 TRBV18 ASSPPHGEETQY
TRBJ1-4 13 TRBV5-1 ASRPPGQGGEKLF
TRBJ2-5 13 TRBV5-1 ASMVVAGAQETQY
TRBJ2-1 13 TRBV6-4 ASSAELGGYNEQF
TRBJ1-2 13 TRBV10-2 ASSERNRGSYGYT
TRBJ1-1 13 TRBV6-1 ASRDRSPMNTEAF
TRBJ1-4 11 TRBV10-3 AISTGTGEKLF
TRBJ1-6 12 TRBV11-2 ASSLLSYNSPLH